These 31 T cell receptor beta chains were all obtained from the same sample, sequenced in a study of technical replicates of blood from several donors. TCRdb keeps only in-frame clones here, not all; method: immunoSEQ multiplex PCR. The table has approximately 79,000 clones, roughly 94% seen once; the top ten hold about 0.27%. What was sequenced was T cells isolated from PBMCs. Receptors were obtained from a human donor in good health.

V is TRBV2 and J is TRBJ2-5; 9 bases are shared with TRBD1. The CDR3 loop spans 14 amino acids. The V segment lost 5 bases and the J segment 5 bases; nucleotides outside the gene matches: 6. CDR1 is SNHLY and CDR2 is FYNNEI in the germline V gene. The CDR3 sequence: CASSNRGLGETQYF. The CDR3 DNA reads TGTGCCAGCAGTAACAGGGGGCTCGGGGAGACCCAGTACTTC.

The V gene is TRBV5-1, the J gene TRBJ1-2, with 7 nucleotides matching TRBD1. Looked up from germline, CDR1 is SGHRS and CDR2 is YFSETQ. V lost 3 bases and J lost 3; bases outside the gene matches: 2. This CDR3 is built from 13 residues. The DNA for the CDR3 is TGCGCCAGCAGCTCCGGGACAGACTATGGCTACACCTTC. Translated, it gives CASSSGTDYGYTF.

The CDR3 DNA is TGTGCCTGGAACTCGGACAGCTATAATGAAAAACTGTTTTTT. It translates to CAWNSDSYNEKLFF. The V call is TRBV30, the J call TRBJ1-4; possible D gene TRBD1, 6 bases. V was shortened by 4 bases and J by 4 bases, with 13 bases between the two germline ends. This CDR3 is 14 amino acids long. Germline V gene sequence: CDR1 GTSNPN, CDR2 SVGIG (reference sequence).

V usage is TRBV30 and J usage is TRBJ1-1; D is ambiguous. Trimming took 1 base from V and 0 from J, leaving 18 bases between them. The CDR3 is made up of 17 amino acids. Germline values: CDR1 GTSNPN, CDR2 SVGIG (reference sequence). CDR3 sequence: CAWSAGKLSGVNTEAFF. The CDR3 DNA follows: TGTGCCTGGAGTGCGGGGAAACTTTCCGGGGTGAACACTGAAGCTTTCTTT.

Concerning this clone: Other DNA sequences from this sample encode an identical CDR3 as well. V gene TRBV5-1 combines with J gene TRBJ2-7; 11 positions agree with TRBD1. This CDR3 comprises 14 residues. In germline, CDR1 is SGHRS, CDR2 YFSETQ. Germline trimming cut 4 bases from V and 3 bases from J; bases unmatched to any gene: 3. CDR3 sequence reads: CASSLGTGGYEQYF. The CDR3 DNA is TGCGCCAGCAGCCTGGGGACAGGGGGCTACGAGCAGTACTTC.

The CDR3 spells CASSASHNQPQHF. Here the CDR3 DNA reads TGTGCCAGCAGTGCCAGTCACAATCAGCCCCAGCATTTT. The rearrangement uses TRBV2 and TRBJ1-5; the D is unclear. V gave up 4 bases and J gave up 3 bases, with 7 bases separating them. From germline, CDR1 is SNHLY and CDR2 FYNNEI. The CDR3 is made up of 13 amino acids.

The J gene is TRBJ1-4, the V gene TRBV25-1; TRBD1 might be the D (5 bases). V gave up 4 bases and J gave up 8 bases, with 14 bases separating them. CDR1 and CDR2 (germline): MGHDK, SYGVNS. This CDR3 spans 14 amino acids. In nucleotides, the CDR3 is TGTGCCAGCAGTGCCCCAGGGAAGTCGGAAAAACTGTTTTTT. Protein product: CASSAPGKSEKLFF.

The rearrangement joins TRBV6-6 to TRBJ1-2, with D tentatively TRBD1 (6 bases). CDR1 is MNHNY and CDR2 is SVGAGI in the germline V gene (reference sequence). The V end lost 6 bases, the J end lost 6 bases, and 11 bases lay between the germline ends. This CDR3 spans 12 amino acids. The CDR3 spells CASSEQGDGYTF. In DNA form, the CDR3 reads TGTGCCAGCAGCGAACAGGGAGATGGCTACACCTTC.

This clone was seen more than once but under ten times. The chain couples TRBV5-5 to TRBJ2-7, with TRBD1 identical over 8 bases. Germline values: CDR1 SGHKS, CDR2 YYEKEE (reference sequence). J gave up 6 bases and V 4 bases, and 12 bases lay outside the gene matches. The CDR3 covers 15 residues. The CDR3 region is CASSPTTGGIAEQYF. The CDR3 coding sequence is TGTGCCAGCAGCCCAACCACAGGGGGGATAGCCGAGCAGTACTTC.

This clone was recorded a few times. The chain joins TRBV4-1 to TRBJ2-3; a weak D match, TRBD1 (5 bases). The CDR3 runs 15 residues. Trimming cost V 4 bases and J 3 bases, with 14 bases left between them. Germline loops: CDR1 MGHRA, CDR2 YSYEKL. DNA of the CDR3: TGCGCCAGCAGCCCCCAGTGGGCAGGGACAGATACGCAGTATTTT. Its translation is CASSPQWAGTDTQYF.

V and J are TRBV5-8 and TRBJ2-1, with 8 bases that match TRBD1. This CDR3 has 16 residues. The ends lost 0 bases at V and 3 bases at J; junction bases unmatched: 5. Germline values: CDR1 SGHTS, CDR2 YDEGEE. The CDR3 loop reads CASSLGQGALYNEQFF. As DNA, the CDR3 is TGTGCCAGCAGCTTGGGGCAGGGGGCGCTCTACAATGAGCAGTTCTTC.

The J gene is TRBJ1-5, the V gene TRBV11-2; TRBD1 agrees at 10 bases. This CDR3 has 13 amino acids. V lost 7 bases, J lost 5 bases, and 2 bases stayed unmatched. The germline CDR1 and CDR2 sequences are SGHAT and FQNNGV. The CDR3 loop reads CASKGQGHQPQHF. The CDR3, as DNA: TGTGCCAGCAAGGGACAGGGGCATCAGCCCCAGCATTTT.

The chain recombines TRBV11-2 with TRBJ2-7; 9 nucleotides agree with TRBD1. The V and J ends lost 3 bases and 0 bases, in that order; junction bases with no gene match: 6. The V gene's germline CDR1 is SGHAT and CDR2 FQNNGV. The CDR3 has 16 amino acids. The CDR3 loop reads CASSFGQGTVSYEQYF. The CDR3 DNA reads as TGTGCCAGCAGCTTCGGACAGGGGACGGTCTCCTACGAGCAGTACTTC.

V usage is TRBV10-3 and J usage is TRBJ2-3; D not certain. The CDR3 spans 12 residues. Germline V CDR1 and CDR2: ENHRY, SYGVKD. The V end was cut by 7 bases, the J end by 1 base, with 6 bases between. CDR3 bases: TGTGCCATCAACGAGGGCACAGATACGCAGTATTTT. Translated, it gives CAINEGTDTQYF.

This chain links TRBV7-9 with TRBJ1-2; D is undetermined. V lost 0 bases and J 8 bases, leaving 16 bases between the germline ends. Germline V gene lookup returns CDR1 SEHNR and CDR2 FQNEAQ (reference sequence). This CDR3 has 15 residues. The CDR3 here is CASSLANGRLGGYTF. The CDR3 nucleotides are TGTGCCAGCAGCTTAGCGAACGGCCGATTGGGCGGCTACACCTTC.

The J gene is TRBJ1-1, the V gene TRBV29-1; D possibly corresponds to TRBD1 (6 bases). In germline, CDR1 is SQVTM, CDR2 ANQGSEA. V lost 6 bases, J lost 0 bases, and 8 bases lay in between. There are 12 residues in the CDR3. CDR3 residues: CSVTGVNTEAFF. The CDR3 DNA reads TGCAGCGTGACAGGAGTGAACACTGAAGCTTTCTTT.

This clone was counted between two and nine times. The chain carries TRBV4-1 and TRBJ1-4, with D possibly TRBD1 on 6 matching bases. The ends were cut back, 0 bases at V and 16 bases at J, with 9 bases in the middle. The CDR3 is 11 residues long. Germline lookup yields CDR1 MGHRA and CDR2 YSYEKL. The DNA of the CDR3 is TGCGCCAGCAGCCAAGAGGGACACCCGTTTTTT. Its protein product is CASSQEGHPFF.

The V call is TRBV7-9, the J call TRBJ1-5, with unresolved D. The CDR3 runs 13 residues. Trimming removed 1 base at V and 4 bases at J, with 5 bases between. Germline V gives CDR1 SEHNR, CDR2 FQNEAQ (reference sequence). In DNA, the CDR3 is TGTGCCAGCAGCTTAGGGCTTAATCAGCCCCAGCATTTT. Translation: CASSLGLNQPQHF.

V usage is TRBV6-5 and J usage is TRBJ2-7, with D unclear. CDR3 length: 13 residues. Germline values: CDR1 MNHEY, CDR2 SVGAGI. The ends were cut back, 3 bases at V and 0 bases at J, with 6 bases in the middle. CDR3 in amino acids: CASSYDTSYEQYF. The CDR3 region has the DNA TGTGCCAGCAGTTATGACACCTCCTACGAGCAGTACTTC.

As DNA, the CDR3 is TGCAGCGTTGAAACAGGGGTTGGTGAAAAACTGTTTTTT. Protein sequence: CSVETGVGEKLFF. The chain recombines TRBV29-1 with TRBJ1-4; 7 bases fit TRBD1. The CDR3 runs to 13 residues. Germline V lookup: CDR1 SQVTM, CDR2 ANQGSEA. After removal of 2 bases from V and 7 bases from J, the junction contained 4 bases not matched to a gene.

In its sample, this clone was seen once. The rearrangement joins TRBV7-9 to TRBJ2-1; 14 nucleotides line up with TRBD2. With V trimmed by 5 bases and J by 8 bases, 11 bases remained unmatched. From germline, CDR1 is SEHNR and CDR2 FQNEAQ (reference sequence). The CDR3 loop spans 17 amino acids. The CDR3 nucleotides are TGTGCCAGCAGCCCAACGCCGGGGACTAGCGGGAGCGATGAGCAGTTCTTC. Translated: CASSPTPGTSGSDEQFF.

The J gene is TRBJ2-2, the V gene TRBV6-5; 8 bases map to TRBD1. Germline V gene lookup returns CDR1 MNHEY and CDR2 SVGAGI. Trimming at V came to 4 bases and at J to 5 bases, leaving 3 bases not matched to a gene. This CDR3 comprises 14 residues. The CDR3: CASSFRGLTGELFF. The CDR3 DNA follows: TGTGCCAGCAGTTTCAGGGGGCTTACCGGGGAGCTGTTTTTT.

The chain carries TRBV19 and TRBJ2-7; tentatively, D is TRBD2 (6 bases). Germline lookup yields CDR1 LNHDA and CDR2 SQIVND (reference sequence). V was clipped by 5 bases and J by 3 bases, with 14 bases between them. The CDR3 is 14 residues long. CDR3 amino acids: CASSEGLPFYEQYF. The CDR3 nucleotides are TGTGCCAGTAGTGAGGGACTCCCCTTCTACGAGCAGTACTTC.

Comments on this clone: A read error may account for a junction end that differs from germline. The rearrangement uses TRBV30 and TRBJ2-5; D perhaps matches TRBD1 (6 bases). The CDR3 is 14 residues long. Germline assignment: CDR1 GTSNPN and CDR2 SVGIG (reference sequence). CDR3 region: CAWSVLGGKEAQYF. CDR3 nucleotide sequence: TGTGCCTGGAGTGTACTAGGGGGAAAAGAGGCCCAGTACTTC.

The chain couples TRBV30 to TRBJ1-2, with a tentative D call TRBD1 (6 bases). Germline V gene sequence: CDR1 GTSNPN, CDR2 SVGIG (reference sequence). The CDR3 has 13 amino acids. V lost 4 bases and J 4 bases, leaving 13 bases between the germline ends. CDR3 nucleotide sequence: TGTGCCTGGAACGGGGGGCCGGGCTATGGCTACACCTTC. This gives the protein CAWNGGPGYGYTF.

The chain couples TRBV5-1 to TRBJ2-7; 10 positions match TRBD1. The CDR3 covers 14 residues. Germline-derived CDR1 and CDR2 are SGHRS and YFSETQ. V lost 1 base, J lost 5 bases, and 3 bases stayed unmatched. For the CDR3, the DNA is TGCGCCAGCAGCTTGACTGGGACAGGGGACGAGCAGTACTTC. Translation gives CASSLTGTGDEQYF.

The J gene is TRBJ2-7, the V gene TRBV7-2; 11 nucleotides line up with TRBD2. This CDR3 spans 16 amino acids. Germline assignment: CDR1 SGHTA and CDR2 FQGNSA. V gave up 4 bases and J gave up 4 bases; unmatched junction bases: 9. CDR3 nucleotide sequence: TGTGCCAGCAGCTCCCGGCTAGCGGGAGGTCAATACGAGCAGTACTTC. Translation gives CASSSRLAGGQYEQYF.

This chain uses TRBV5-4 with TRBJ2-7; D uncertain. CDR1 SGHNT and CDR2 YYREEE come from the germline V gene (reference sequence). This CDR3 has 10 residues. V dropped 6 bases and J dropped 6 bases, with 7 bases sitting between them. The CDR3 spells CASIFLEQYF. CDR3 DNA: TGTGCCAGCATCTTCCTCGAGCAGTACTTC.

The gene calls are TRBV5-4 and TRBJ2-7; TRBD1 matches 7 bases. The CDR3 has 15 amino acids. Germline CDR1 and CDR2: SGHNT and YYREEE (reference sequence). Trimming removed 4 bases from V and 1 base from J; junction bases left unmatched: 8. CDR3 sequence reads: CASSPDRVLSYEQYF. The CDR3 coding sequence is TGTGCCAGCAGCCCCGACAGGGTCCTTTCCTACGAGCAGTACTTC. The complete variable domain, with remaining parts taken from reference TRBV5-4 and TRBJ2-7, reads ETGVTQSPTHLIKTRGQQVTLRCSSQSGHNTVSWYQQALGQGPQFIFQYYREEENGRGNFPPRFSGLQFPNYSSELNVNALELDDSALYLCASSPDRVLSYEQYFGPGTRLTVT.

In this sample, this clone turned up a few times. This chain links TRBV5-6 with TRBJ1-5, with 7 bases that match TRBD1. The length of the CDR3 is 17 residues. The V gene's germline CDR1 is SGHDT and CDR2 YYEEEE. The junction had 7 bases not matched to a gene; V was cut back by 1 base and J by 0 bases. The CDR3 bases are TGTGCCAGCAGCTTGACTCCCGGGACAGATAGCAATCAGCCCCAGCATTTT. Amino acids: CASSLTPGTDSNQPQHF.

This chain uses TRBV19 with TRBJ2-2; TRBD1 matches at 9 bases. Germline V lookup: CDR1 LNHDA, CDR2 SQIVND (reference sequence). The CDR3 sequence is 14 residues long. Germline trimming cut 5 bases from V and 12 bases from J; bases unmatched to any gene: 10. CDR3 in amino acids: CASSPAGTGRKLFF. The CDR3 nucleotides read TGTGCCAGTAGTCCTGCCGGGACAGGGCGTAAGCTGTTTTTT.